These 28 T cell receptor beta chains were sequenced from one sample in a study of cytomegalovirus exposure and HLA in healthy donors. The primer mix had 60 Vbeta and 13 Jbeta primers. The assay was immunoSEQ multiplex PCR, and TCRdb's table has in-frame clones only and misses some. The sample contains roughly 150,000 clones, 70% of which appear only once. Sequencing was carried out using PBMCs. Receptor source: an older woman in good health and CMV-seropositive.

This sequence joins TRBV6-5 and TRBJ2-5; a possible D gene is TRBD2 (5 bases). The CDR3 is made up of 11 amino acids. V dropped 5 bases and J dropped 5 bases, with 6 bases sitting between them. Germline loops: CDR1 MNHEY, CDR2 SVGAGI. CDR3 sequence: CASSSGETQYF. The DNA for the CDR3 is TGTGCCAGCAGTAGCGGCGAGACCCAGTACTTC.

V usage is TRBV18 and J usage is TRBJ2-7; 9 nucleotides agree with TRBD1. V lost 1 base to trimming and J lost 4 bases; unmatched junction nucleotides: 2. This CDR3 spans 14 amino acids. Germline CDR1 and CDR2: KGHSH and LQKENI. CDR3 protein: CASSPRTGVYEQYF. The CDR3 nucleotides are TGTGCCAGCTCACCACGGACAGGGGTGTACGAGCAGTACTTC.

The sample holds a few counts of this clone. This chain connects TRBV18 to TRBJ2-7; 7 nucleotides align to TRBD1. Germline trimming cut 6 bases from V and 2 bases from J; bases unmatched to any gene: 7. Germline assignment: CDR1 KGHSH and CDR2 LQKENI. The CDR3 contains 14 residues. CDR3 coding DNA: TGTGCCAGCTCCGCGAGACAGGGTCCCTACGAGCAGTACTTC. Translation gives CASSARQGPYEQYF. Looking up the rest from reference TRBV18 and TRBJ2-7 gives the full variable domain: NAGVMQNPRHLVRRRGQEARLRCSPMKGHSHVYWYRQLPEEGLKFMVYLQKENIIDESGMPKERFSAEFPKEGPSILRIQQVVRGDSAAYFCASSARQGPYEQYFGPGTRLTVT.

The chain carries TRBV29-1 and TRBJ1-5, with a tentative D call TRBD1 (5 bases). V was cut by 2 bases and J by 7 bases, with 12 bases left in between. The CDR3 consists of 13 residues. Looked up from germline, CDR1 is SQVTM and CDR2 is ANQGSEA. CDR3 sequence: CSVEQGEGQPQHF. In nucleotides, the CDR3 is TGCAGCGTTGAACAAGGGGAGGGGCAGCCCCAGCATTTT.

This clone appeared a few times. The chain links TRBV28 to TRBJ2-1, with D perhaps matching TRBD2 (7 bases). Trimming left V 3 bases short and J 0 bases short, with 18 bases between. The CDR3 totals 18 residues. Germline V gives CDR1 MDHEN, CDR2 SYDVKM. CDR3 nucleotide sequence: TGTGCCAGCAGTTTGTCGCCGGGGGGCGGGATCTCCTACAATGAGCAGTTCTTC. Protein product: CASSLSPGGGISYNEQFF.

The chain couples TRBV29-1 to TRBJ1-1, with 9 positions matching TRBD1. The J segment lost 1 base and the V segment lost 4 bases, leaving 1 base of the junction unmatched. The germline V gene has CDR1 SQVTM and CDR2 ANQGSEA. This CDR3 spans 13 amino acids. The CDR3 protein is CSVGTGENTEAFF. DNA of the CDR3: TGCAGCGTTGGGACAGGGGAGAACACTGAAGCTTTCTTT.

This clone showed up just a few times. This chain links TRBV28 with TRBJ1-2, with 7 bases aligning to TRBD1. J lost 0 bases, V lost 8 bases, and 3 bases had no gene match. The germline V gene encodes CDR1 MDHEN and CDR2 SYDVKM. This CDR3 has 13 amino acids. For the CDR3, the DNA is TGTGCCAGCGGGACAGTTGCTAACTATGGCTACACCTTC. Its translation is CASGTVANYGYTF.

This clone has a single count. The rearrangement joins TRBV6-4 to TRBJ2-3; D gene ambiguous. The CDR3 extends over 14 amino acids. In germline, CDR1 is MRHNA, CDR2 SNTAGT. V lost 1 base, J lost 0 bases, and 5 bases lay in between. The DNA for the CDR3 is TGTGCCAGCAGTGACTGGCCTAGCACAGATACGCAGTATTTT. It encodes CASSDWPSTDTQYF.

The chain employs TRBV5-1 and TRBJ1-1; 8 nucleotides line up with TRBD1. V lost 2 bases to trimming and J lost 4 bases; unmatched junction nucleotides: 7. The CDR3 runs to 15 residues. Germline-derived CDR1 and CDR2 are SGHRS and YFSETQ. CDR3 sequence: CASSFGGQGGTEAFF. DNA of the CDR3: TGCGCCAGCAGCTTTGGTGGACAGGGCGGCACTGAAGCTTTCTTT. The entire variable domain, with the rest obtained from reference TRBV5-1 and TRBJ1-1, is as follows: KAGVTQTPRYLIKTRGQQVTLSCSPISGHRSVSWYQQTPGQGLQFLFEYFSETQRNKGNFPGRFSGRQFSNSRSEMNVSTLELGDSALYLCASSFGGQGGTEAFFGQGTRLTVV.

Notes on this clone: Other DNA sequences within the sample encode an identical CDR3. The rearrangement links TRBV6-1 to TRBJ2-4; D is perhaps TRBD2 (5 bases). Germline V gene lookup returns CDR1 MNHNS and CDR2 SASEGT. The ends were cut back, 4 bases at V and 0 bases at J, with 10 bases in the middle. CDR3 length equals 15 residues. CDR3 coding DNA: TGTGCCAGCAGTGGAGAGCGGCTAGCCAAAAACATTCAGTACTTC. Encoded protein: CASSGERLAKNIQYF.

This chain joins TRBV7-3 and TRBJ1-4; D is possibly TRBD1 (5 bases). V lost 3 bases and J 6 bases, leaving 14 bases between the germline ends. Germline lookup yields CDR1 SGHTA and CDR2 FQGTGA. CDR3 length: 15 amino acids. The CDR3 spells CASSLGGLRDEKLFF. Written as DNA, the CDR3 is TGTGCCAGCAGCTTGGGAGGGCTCAGGGATGAAAAACTGTTTTTT.

V gene TRBV30 combines with J gene TRBJ2-1, with TRBD2 matching over 9 bases. CDR1 is GTSNPN and CDR2 is SVGIG in the germline V gene (reference sequence). CDR3 length: 14 residues. J lost 4 bases, V lost 3 bases, and 4 bases had no gene match. CDR3 in DNA: TGTGCCTGGAGCCGACTAGCGGTTTACAATGAGCAGTTCTTC. It translates to CAWSRLAVYNEQFF.

The chain uses TRBV18 and TRBJ1-1; 10 positions agree with TRBD1. The CDR3 runs 13 residues. Germline lookup yields CDR1 KGHSH and CDR2 LQKENI. V was pared by 6 bases and J by 8 bases, with 6 bases of the junction left unmatched. The CDR3 DNA sequence: TGTGCCAGCTCGTCGACAGGGGGCCTCGAAGCTTTCTTT. Its translation is CASSSTGGLEAFF.

Written as DNA, the CDR3 is TGCGCCAGCAGCTTACAGGATTTTAACACTGAAGCTTTCTTT. This encodes CASSLQDFNTEAFF. The V call is TRBV5-1, the J call TRBJ1-1; tentative D call: TRBD1 (5 bases). V gave up 2 bases and J gave up 2 bases, with 10 bases separating them. Germline CDR1 SGHRS, CDR2 YFSETQ. This CDR3 spans 14 amino acids. Looking up the rest from reference TRBV5-1 and TRBJ1-1 gives the full variable domain: KAGVTQTPRYLIKTRGQQVTLSCSPISGHRSVSWYQQTPGQGLQFLFEYFSETQRNKGNFPGRFSGRQFSNSRSEMNVSTLELGDSALYLCASSLQDFNTEAFFGQGTRLTVV.

V gene TRBV2 combines with J gene TRBJ2-1; D is undetermined. Trimming stripped 2 bases from V and 9 bases from J, with 5 bases between. This CDR3 has 11 amino acids. CDR1 and CDR2 (germline): SNHLY, FYNNEI. The DNA of the CDR3 is TGTGCCAGCAGTGAAACGGTTGAGCAGTTCTTC. Its translation is CASSETVEQFF.

The gene calls are TRBV5-8 and TRBJ2-3, with 8 bases matching TRBD1. CDR3 length: 16 residues. Germline trimming cut 4 bases from V and 5 bases from J; bases unmatched to any gene: 12. Germline values: CDR1 SGHTS, CDR2 YDEGEE. CDR3 region: CASSVTGTGFRDTQYF. The CDR3, as DNA: TGTGCCAGCAGCGTGACCGGGACAGGTTTTAGAGATACGCAGTATTTT. Variable domain in full (rest from reference TRBV5-8 and TRBJ2-3): EAGVTQSPTHLIKTRGQQATLRCSPISGHTSVYWYQQALGLGLQFLLWYDEGEERNRGNFPPRFSGRQFPNYSSELNVNALELEDSALYLCASSVTGTGFRDTQYFGPGTRLTVL.

J is TRBJ1-2 and V is TRBV7-3; D is unclear. The CDR3 has 14 amino acids. Trimming stripped 5 bases from V and 2 bases from J, with 12 bases between. CDR1 is SGHTA, CDR2 FQGTGA, per germline. CDR3 sequence reads: CASSASAGNYGYTF. The DNA of the CDR3 is TGTGCCAGCAGCGCGAGTGCGGGCAACTATGGCTACACCTTC.

The chain carries TRBV15 and TRBJ2-3; a possible D gene is TRBD2 (6 bases). This CDR3 contains 15 residues. Germline V CDR1 and CDR2: LNHNV, YYDKDF (reference sequence). V was cut by 5 bases and J by 1 base, with 13 bases left in between. CDR3 amino acids: CATSLRLGGTDTQYF. CDR3 in DNA: TGTGCCACCAGCCTTCGACTAGGCGGCACAGATACGCAGTATTTT.

This chain uses TRBV2 with TRBJ2-2, with a weak D call TRBD2 (5 bases). Trimming took off 7 bases at V and 5 bases at J, with 14 bases between the two ends. The CDR3 length is 14 residues. From germline, CDR1 is SNHLY and CDR2 FYNNEI. CDR3: CASTSLRGTGELFF. In DNA form, the CDR3 reads TGTGCCAGCACCTCTCTCCGGGGAACCGGGGAGCTGTTTTTT.

The chain recombines TRBV28 with TRBJ2-2; perhaps TRBD1 as D (6 bases). Germline V gives CDR1 MDHEN, CDR2 SYDVKM. The CDR3 is made up of 16 amino acids. V was shortened by 1 base and J by 5 bases, with 14 bases between the two germline ends. Here the CDR3 reads CASSLSNPGATGELFF. The DNA of the CDR3 is TGTGCCAGCAGTTTATCAAATCCAGGGGCAACCGGGGAGCTGTTTTTT.

The genes are TRBV11-2 and TRBJ1-1; D not certain. CDR1 is SGHAT and CDR2 is FQNNGV in the germline V gene. V lost 6 bases, J lost 3 bases, and 17 bases lay in between. This CDR3 region has 15 residues. This CDR3 is CASSPVGRGYTEAFF. The CDR3 DNA follows: TGTGCCAGCAGTCCCGTGGGGAGAGGGTACACTGAAGCTTTCTTT.

The chain combines TRBV9 with TRBJ1-1; D unclear. The CDR3 runs to 14 residues. The V gene's germline CDR1 is SGDLS and CDR2 YYNGEE. V lost 0 bases and J lost 4, with 10 bases in between. The CDR3 nucleotides are TGTGCCAGCAGCGTAGACTCGGGGTCCACTGAAGCTTTCTTT. Protein product: CASSVDSGSTEAFF.

This CDR3 is CASSLSGGSQPQHF. In nucleotides, the CDR3 is TGTGCCAGCAGCTTAAGTGGAGGGAGTCAGCCCCAGCATTTT. V is TRBV7-9 and J is TRBJ1-5; D is unclear. The CDR3 has 14 amino acids. From germline, CDR1 is SEHNR and CDR2 FQNEAQ (reference sequence). The germline V and J ends were trimmed by 2 bases and 6 bases, with 11 bases remaining between them.

The rearrangement uses TRBV7-9 and TRBJ2-6; D unresolved. The CDR3 covers 16 residues. Deletions cut 3 bases from V and 2 bases from J, with 11 bases between. Per germline, CDR1 SEHNR and CDR2 FQNEAQ (reference sequence). CDR3 DNA sequence: TGTGCCAGCAGCTTTTCACAGATCCCTGGGGCCAACGTCCTGACTTTC. The encoded protein is CASSFSQIPGANVLTF.

V is TRBV28 and J is TRBJ1-2; no firm D call. This CDR3 has 16 residues. CDR1 and CDR2 (germline): MDHEN, SYDVKM. The V gene lost 0 bases and the J gene lost 2 bases, with 13 bases spanning the gap. CDR3: CASSLWAHGQNYGYTF. The CDR3 nucleotides read TGTGCCAGCAGTTTATGGGCCCATGGGCAGAACTATGGCTACACCTTC.

This clone appeared a few times. The V and J genes are TRBV25-1 and TRBJ2-1; D might be TRBD1 (5 bases). With 1 base removed from V and 3 bases from J, the gap between germline ends came to 13 bases. In germline, CDR1 is MGHDK, CDR2 SYGVNS. This CDR3 is 16 amino acids long. The CDR3 here is CASSESDRGFYNEQFF. The DNA of the CDR3 is TGTGCCAGCAGTGAATCGGATAGGGGATTCTACAATGAGCAGTTCTTC.

This clone was recorded only once. The V and J genes are TRBV4-1 and TRBJ2-7; 9 bases agree with TRBD1. V lost 1 base, J lost 4 bases, and 8 bases stayed unmatched. The CDR3 is 16 amino acids. CDR1 MGHRA and CDR2 YSYEKL come from the germline V gene. The CDR3 coding sequence is TGCGCCAGCAGCCAAGTCTCGGGACAGGGAAAATACGAGCAGTACTTC. Its translation is CASSQVSGQGKYEQYF.

V is TRBV5-1 and J is TRBJ1-3; D uncertain. Germline assignment: CDR1 SGHRS and CDR2 YFSETQ. V shed 1 base and J shed 0 bases, with 11 bases lying between them. The CDR3 runs 16 residues. CDR3 amino acids: CASSLSGRDSGNTIYF. The DNA for the CDR3 is TGCGCCAGCAGCTTGTCCGGACGGGACTCTGGAAACACCATATATTTT.